This is a list of T cell receptor beta chains from one sample in a study of blood T cell repertoires in COVID-19. Assay used: immunoSEQ multiplex PCR; TCRdb lists only in-frame clones, some missing. The data contain 150,000 or so clones, roughly nine tenths of them singletons. The sample was peripheral blood. These receptors were taken from a man aged 60 to 75 with active or convalescent COVID-19. CDR3s include the opening cysteine and the closing phenylalanine or tryptophan. A D gene is named only where the DNA matches it firmly. Size values are once, few and many counts, or a class for expanded clones, and some rows have none.

V gene,J gene,clone size,D gene,CDR3 protein,CDR3 DNA
TRBV6-5,TRBJ2-5,NA,NA,CASSLGLNQETQYF,TGTGCCAGCAGTTTGGGCCTCAACCAAGAGACCCAGTACTTC
TRBV5-1,TRBJ2-7,NA,NA,CASSTGSSYEQYF,TGCGCCAGCAGCACAGGATCCTCCTACGAGCAGTACTTC
TRBV27,TRBJ1-2,NA,NA,CASSPADRPDYGYTF,TGTGCCAGCAGTCCTGCCGACAGACCCGACTATGGCTACACCTTC
TRBV29-1,TRBJ2-1,NA,NA,CSVTRLDNEQFF,TGCAGCGTCACAAGATTGGACAATGAGCAGTTCTTC
TRBV10-3,TRBJ1-5,NA,NA,CAISEFLGGAQPQHF,TGTGCCATCAGTGAGTTTTTGGGGGGGGCACAGCCCCAGCATTTT
TRBV9,TRBJ1-1,NA,NA,CASSVAEGYTEAFF,TGTGCCAGCAGCGTAGCGGAGGGCTACACTGAAGCTTTCTTT
TRBV2,TRBJ1-1,few,TRBD1,CASKAGGIEAFF,TGTGCCAGCAAGGCAGGGGGCATTGAAGCTTTCTTT
TRBV5-1,TRBJ2-7,NA,NA,CASSFSGTQSYEQYF,TGCGCCAGCAGTTTCTCCGGGACACAATCCTACGAGCAGTACTTC
TRBV14,TRBJ1-2,few,NA,CASSQDPRPYGYTF,TGTGCCAGCAGCCAAGATCCCAGGCCCTATGGCTACACCTTC
TRBV2,TRBJ1-4,NA,NA,CASSDAVRALELFF,TGTGCCAGCAGTGATGCTGTCAGGGCCCTCGAACTGTTTTTT
TRBV12-3/TRBV12-4,TRBJ1-2,NA,TRBD1,CASSLADRDGYTF,TGTGCCAGCAGTTTAGCAGACAGGGATGGCTACACCTTC
TRBV28,TRBJ1-3,NA,NA,CASSFMAGQNSGNTIYF,TGTGCCAGCAGTTTCATGGCAGGGCAGAACTCTGGAAACACCATATATTTT
TRBV5-8,TRBJ2-1,NA,NA,CASSLSPLFNEQFF,TGTGCCAGCAGCCTCTCCCCTCTATTCAATGAGCAGTTCTTC
TRBV27,TRBJ1-5,few,NA,CASSLAQGSNQPQHF,TGTGCCAGCAGTTTGGCGCAGGGTAGCAATCAGCCCCAGCATTTT
TRBV9,TRBJ1-2,NA,NA,CASSGHRSYGYTF,TGTGCCAGCAGCGGGCACAGGAGTTATGGCTACACCTTC
TRBV14,TRBJ1-2,NA,NA,CASSEQGVNYGYTF,TGTGCCAGCAGCGAACAGGGAGTAAACTATGGCTACACCTTC
TRBV19,TRBJ2-2,NA,TRBD2,CATSRTSGTSTGELFF,TGTGCCACCTCAAGGACTAGCGGGACTTCAACCGGGGAGCTGTTTTTT
TRBV15,TRBJ1-3,NA,NA,CATSRDPRDSGNTIYF,TGTGCCACCAGCAGAGATCCCCGGGACTCTGGAAACACCATATATTTT
TRBV6-5,TRBJ1-2,NA,TRBD1,CASMLGQANYGYTF,TGTGCCAGCATGCTAGGACAGGCCAACTATGGCTACACCTTC
TRBV19,TRBJ1-5,once,TRBD1,CASQTGEAQPQHF,TGTGCCAGTCAGACAGGGGAGGCTCAGCCCCAGCATTTT
TRBV29-1,TRBJ1-5,NA,TRBD1,CSVRTGNNQPQHF,TGCAGCGTGAGGACAGGGAACAATCAGCCCCAGCATTTT
TRBV10-3,TRBJ2-5,NA,TRBD2,CAISRWSVAGGETQYF,TGTGCCATCAGCCGGTGGTCCGTAGCGGGGGGGGAGACCCAGTACTTC
TRBV7-6,TRBJ1-2,NA,NA,CASSGRRGANYGYTF,TGTGCCAGCAGTGGAAGGAGGGGAGCTAACTATGGCTACACCTTC
TRBV7-9,TRBJ1-6,NA,TRBD1,CASSSMMTGGASPLHF,TGTGCCAGCAGCTCTATGATGACAGGGGGCGCTTCACCCCTCCACTTT
TRBV7-6,TRBJ1-1,NA,NA,CASSLWGESDEAFF,TGTGCCAGCAGCTTATGGGGGGAGTCCGATGAAGCTTTCTTT
TRBV4-1,TRBJ2-5,NA,TRBD1,CASSRGQQETQYF,TGCGCCAGCAGCCGGGGACAGCAAGAGACCCAGTACTTC
TRBV11-2,TRBJ2-1,NA,NA,CASSFFAGHNEQFF,TGTGCCAGCAGCTTTTTTGCGGGGCACAATGAGCAGTTCTTC
TRBV18,TRBJ1-1,NA,TRBD1,CASSRDRGFGEAFF,TGTGCCAGCTCACGCGACAGGGGGTTTGGTGAAGCTTTCTTT
TRBV18,TRBJ2-3,NA,NA,CASSPPRAASTDTQYF,TGTGCCAGCTCACCCCCGAGGGCAGCTAGCACAGATACGCAGTATTTT
TRBV5-4,TRBJ2-5,NA,NA,CASSYGFLETQYF,TGTGCCAGCAGCTACGGTTTCTTGGAGACCCAGTACTTC
TRBV19,TRBJ1-4,NA,NA,CASSIGQGFGTNEKLFF,TGTGCCAGTAGTATAGGGCAGGGGTTTGGAACTAATGAAAAACTGTTTTTT
TRBV6-2/TRBV6-3,TRBJ1-2,NA,NA,CASSYSQEGGYTF,TGTGCCAGCAGTTACTCGCAGGAGGGCGGCTACACCTTC
TRBV18,TRBJ1-2,NA,TRBD1,CASSPPDRGGFGYTF,TGTGCCAGCTCACCCCCCGACAGGGGAGGATTTGGCTACACCTTC
TRBV27,TRBJ1-4,NA,NA,CASSPVLGGGEKLFF,TGTGCCAGCAGTCCGGTTCTGGGGGGGGGTGAAAAACTGTTTTTT
TRBV6-7,TRBJ1-5,NA,NA,CASKTSQPQHF,TGTGCCAGCAAAACAAGTCAGCCCCAGCATTTT
TRBV5-1,TRBJ2-1,NA,TRBD2,CASSLGRGGRSYNEQFF,TGCGCCAGCAGCTTAGGTCGTGGCGGGAGATCCTACAATGAGCAGTTCTTC
TRBV20-1,TRBJ2-7,NA,NA,CSASLLRGQYF,TGCAGTGCTAGCTTATTACGAGGGCAGTACTTC
TRBV6-5,TRBJ1-1,NA,TRBD1,CASSYSSGGTEAFF,TGTGCCAGCAGTTACTCTTCAGGGGGTACTGAAGCTTTCTTT
TRBV5-1,TRBJ2-1,NA,TRBD2,CASSLDSGGVDEQFF,TGCGCCAGCAGCTTGGACAGCGGGGGGGTCGATGAGCAGTTCTTC
TRBV10-3,TRBJ2-1,NA,TRBD2,CAISVAGTAYNEQFF,TGTGCCATCAGTGTAGCGGGAACGGCTTACAATGAGCAGTTCTTC
TRBV19,TRBJ2-3,once,NA,CASSLSRGRRDTQYF,TGTGCCAGTAGCCTATCCAGGGGGAGGAGAGATACGCAGTATTTT
TRBV7-8,TRBJ2-7,many,NA,CASSETASYEQYF,TGTGCCAGCAGCGAGACAGCCTCCTACGAGCAGTACTTC
TRBV29-1,TRBJ2-2,NA,TRBD2,CSASPPAGGGVNTGELFF,TGCAGCGCCAGCCCCCCTGCGGGAGGGGGGGTGAACACCGGGGAGCTGTTTTTT
TRBV11-3,TRBJ2-7,NA,NA,CASSWYTPGARGPEQYF,TGTGCCAGCAGCTGGTACACTCCAGGGGCCCGGGGACCCGAGCAGTACTTC
TRBV10-3,TRBJ1-5,NA,NA,CAISEEGQPNQPQHF,TGTGCCATCAGTGAGGAGGGTCAACCCAATCAGCCCCAGCATTTT
TRBV19,TRBJ1-5,NA,NA,CASGGNQPQHF,TGTGCCTCGGGGGGCAATCAGCCCCAGCATTTT
TRBV11-2,TRBJ2-1,NA,TRBD2,CASSPPWPSGGYNEQFF,TGTGCCAGCAGCCCCCCTTGGCCTAGCGGGGGTTACAATGAGCAGTTCTTC
TRBV7-2,TRBJ1-1,few,TRBD1,CASSPPTGGYEAFF,TGTGCCAGCAGCCCGCCGACAGGGGGGTATGAAGCTTTCTTT
TRBV6-4,TRBJ2-3,NA,NA,CASSDVGGPADTQYF,TGTGCCAGCAGTGACGTGGGGGGTCCCGCAGATACGCAGTATTTT
TRBV6-5,TRBJ1-2,NA,NA,CASSYSGQTYGYTF,TGTGCCAGCAGTTACTCGGGGCAGACCTATGGCTACACCTTC
TRBV11-2,TRBJ2-3,NA,TRBD1,CASSTTGGLDTQYF,TGTGCCAGCAGCACGACAGGGGGCCTAGATACGCAGTATTTT
TRBV5-1,TRBJ1-1,NA,NA,CASSLVSPQGNTEAFF,TGCGCCAGCAGCTTAGTAAGTCCACAGGGGAACACTGAAGCTTTCTTT
TRBV10-2,TRBJ1-5,NA,NA,CASSEIRHQDSNQPQHF,TGCGCCAGCAGTGAGATTAGGCACCAGGATAGCAATCAGCCCCAGCATTTT
TRBV25-1,TRBJ1-5,NA,TRBD1,CASSESGRGQGQPQHF,TGTGCCAGCAGTGAATCAGGCAGGGGGCAGGGGCAGCCCCAGCATTTT
TRBV7-9,TRBJ1-2,NA,NA,CASSFGQVYGYTF,TGTGCCAGCAGCTTTGGCCAGGTCTATGGCTACACCTTC
TRBV9,TRBJ2-5,NA,NA,CASSVAVQETQYF,TGTGCCAGCAGCGTAGCGGTCCAAGAGACCCAGTACTTC
TRBV19,TRBJ1-6,NA,NA,CASSIGGAGSPLHF,TGTGCCAGTAGTATCGGAGGAGCAGGTTCACCCCTCCACTTT
TRBV5-6,TRBJ2-5,NA,TRBD2,CASSLAGTRVQETQYF,TGTGCCAGCAGCTTGGCCGGGACTAGAGTCCAAGAGACCCAGTACTTC
TRBV28,TRBJ1-2,NA,NA,CASSLSQFDYGYTF,TGTGCCAGCAGTTTATCCCAGTTCGACTATGGCTACACCTTC